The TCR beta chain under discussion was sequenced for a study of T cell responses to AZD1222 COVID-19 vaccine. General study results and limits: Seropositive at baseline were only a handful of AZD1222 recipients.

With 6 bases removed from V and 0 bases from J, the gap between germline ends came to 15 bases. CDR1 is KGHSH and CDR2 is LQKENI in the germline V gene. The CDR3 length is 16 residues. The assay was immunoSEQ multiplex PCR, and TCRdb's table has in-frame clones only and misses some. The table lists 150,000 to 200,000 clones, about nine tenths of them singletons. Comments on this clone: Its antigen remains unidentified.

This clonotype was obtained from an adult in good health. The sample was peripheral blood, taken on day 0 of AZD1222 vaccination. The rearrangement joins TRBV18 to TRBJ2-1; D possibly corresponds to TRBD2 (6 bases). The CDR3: CASSLGLSSSYNEQFF. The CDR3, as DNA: TGTGCCAGCTCTCTGGGACTTTCGAGCTCCTACAATGAGCAGTTCTTC.